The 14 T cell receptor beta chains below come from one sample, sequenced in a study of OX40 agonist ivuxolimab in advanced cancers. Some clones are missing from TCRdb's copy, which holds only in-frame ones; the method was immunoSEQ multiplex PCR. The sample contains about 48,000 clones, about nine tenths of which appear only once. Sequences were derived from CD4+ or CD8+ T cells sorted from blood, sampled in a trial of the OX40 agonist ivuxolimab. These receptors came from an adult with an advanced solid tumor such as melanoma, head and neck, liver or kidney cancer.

CDR3 amino acids: CASSGRWGTEAFF. In DNA, the CDR3 is TGTGCCAGCAGCGGCCGGTGGGGCACTGAAGCTTTCTTT. The V gene is TRBV11-2, the J gene TRBJ1-1, with D hard to call. V was cut by 5 bases and J by 4 bases, with 11 bases left in between. This CDR3 has 13 amino acids. Germline CDR1 reads SGHAT; CDR2 reads FQNNGV.

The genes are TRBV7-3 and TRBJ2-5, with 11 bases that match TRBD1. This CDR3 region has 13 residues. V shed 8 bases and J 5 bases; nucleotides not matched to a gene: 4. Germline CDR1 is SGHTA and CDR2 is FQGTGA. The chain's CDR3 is CASGTGGGETQYF. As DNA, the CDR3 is TGTGCCAGCGGGACAGGGGGTGGGGAGACCCAGTACTTC.

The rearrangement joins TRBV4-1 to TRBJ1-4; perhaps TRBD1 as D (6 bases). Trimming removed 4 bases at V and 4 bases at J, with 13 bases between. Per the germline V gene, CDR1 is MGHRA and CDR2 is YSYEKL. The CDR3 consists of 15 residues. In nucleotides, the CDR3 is TGCGCCAGCAGCCCCTTGGACAGCAATAATGAAAAACTGTTTTTT. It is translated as CASSPLDSNNEKLFF.

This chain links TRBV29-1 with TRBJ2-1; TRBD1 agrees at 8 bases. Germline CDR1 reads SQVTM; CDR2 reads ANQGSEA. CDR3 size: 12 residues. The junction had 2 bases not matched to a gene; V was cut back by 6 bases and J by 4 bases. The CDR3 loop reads CSVRDRYNEQFF. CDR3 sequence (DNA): TGCAGCGTCCGGGACAGGTACAATGAGCAGTTCTTC.

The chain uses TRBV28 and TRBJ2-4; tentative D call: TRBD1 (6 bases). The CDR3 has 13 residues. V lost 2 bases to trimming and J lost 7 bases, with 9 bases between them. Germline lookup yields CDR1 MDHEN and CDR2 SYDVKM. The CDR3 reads CASSLLQGNIQYF. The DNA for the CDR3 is TGTGCCAGCAGTTTACTTCAGGGGAACATTCAGTACTTC.

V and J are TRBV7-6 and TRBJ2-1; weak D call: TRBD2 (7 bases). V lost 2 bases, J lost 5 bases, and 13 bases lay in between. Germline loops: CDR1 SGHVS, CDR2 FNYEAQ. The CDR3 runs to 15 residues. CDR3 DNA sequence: TGTGCCAGCAGCTTACAGTGGGGGGGGCACAATGAGCAGTTCTTC. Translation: CASSLQWGGHNEQFF.

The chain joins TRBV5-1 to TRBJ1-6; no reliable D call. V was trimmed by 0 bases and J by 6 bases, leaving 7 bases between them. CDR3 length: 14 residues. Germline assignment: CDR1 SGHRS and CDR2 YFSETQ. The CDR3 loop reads CASSLGPTNSPLHF. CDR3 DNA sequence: TGCGCCAGCAGCTTGGGACCGACTAATTCACCCCTCCACTTT. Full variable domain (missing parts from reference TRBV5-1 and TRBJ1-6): KAGVTQTPRYLIKTRGQQVTLSCSPISGHRSVSWYQQTPGQGLQFLFEYFSETQRNKGNFPGRFSGRQFSNSRSEMNVSTLELGDSALYLCASSLGPTNSPLHFGNGTRLTVT.

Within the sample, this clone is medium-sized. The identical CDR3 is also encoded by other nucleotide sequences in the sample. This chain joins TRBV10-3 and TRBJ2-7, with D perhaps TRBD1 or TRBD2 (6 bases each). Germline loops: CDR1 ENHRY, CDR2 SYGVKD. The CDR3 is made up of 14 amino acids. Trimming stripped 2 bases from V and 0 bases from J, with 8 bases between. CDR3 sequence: CAISERGDSYEQYF. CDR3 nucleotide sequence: TGTGCCATCAGTGAGAGGGGGGACTCCTACGAGCAGTACTTC.

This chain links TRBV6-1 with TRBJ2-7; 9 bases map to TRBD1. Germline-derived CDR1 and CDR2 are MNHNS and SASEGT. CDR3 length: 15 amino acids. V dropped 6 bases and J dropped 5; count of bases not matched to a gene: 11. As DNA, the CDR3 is TGTGCCAGCAGACCCAGGGGGACAGGGATGCACGAGCAGTACTTC. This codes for CASRPRGTGMHEQYF.

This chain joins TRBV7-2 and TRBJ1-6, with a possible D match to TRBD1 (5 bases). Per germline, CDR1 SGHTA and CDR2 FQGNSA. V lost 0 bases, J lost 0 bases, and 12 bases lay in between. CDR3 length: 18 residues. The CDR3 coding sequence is TGTGCCAGCAGCTTAGCAGGGCGGGGCCCCTCCTATAATTCACCCCTCCACTTT. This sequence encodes CASSLAGRGPSYNSPLHF.

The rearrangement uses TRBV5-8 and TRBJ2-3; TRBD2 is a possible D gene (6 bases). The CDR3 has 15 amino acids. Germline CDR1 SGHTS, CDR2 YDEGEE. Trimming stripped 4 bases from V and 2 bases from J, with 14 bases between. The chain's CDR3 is CASSLGTADTDTQYF. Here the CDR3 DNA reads TGTGCCAGCAGCCTTGGGACTGCGGACACAGATACGCAGTATTTT. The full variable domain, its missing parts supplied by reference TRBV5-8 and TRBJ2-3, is EAGVTQSPTHLIKTRGQQATLRCSPISGHTSVYWYQQALGLGLQFLLWYDEGEERNRGNFPPRFSGRQFPNYSSELNVNALELEDSALYLCASSLGTADTDTQYFGPGTRLTVL.

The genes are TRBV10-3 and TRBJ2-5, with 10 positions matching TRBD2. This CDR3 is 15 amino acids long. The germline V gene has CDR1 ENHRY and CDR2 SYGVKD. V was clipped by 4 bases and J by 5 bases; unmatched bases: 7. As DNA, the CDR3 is TGTGCCATCAGTGGGTCGACTAGCGGGCCGGAGACCCAGTACTTC. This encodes CAISGSTSGPETQYF.

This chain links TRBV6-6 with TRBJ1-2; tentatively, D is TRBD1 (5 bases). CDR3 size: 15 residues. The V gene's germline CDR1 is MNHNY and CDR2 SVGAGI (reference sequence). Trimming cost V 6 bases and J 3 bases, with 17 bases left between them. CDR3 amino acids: CASRIGADSYYGYTF. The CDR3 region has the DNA TGTGCCAGCAGAATAGGGGCAGACAGCTACTATGGCTACACCTTC.

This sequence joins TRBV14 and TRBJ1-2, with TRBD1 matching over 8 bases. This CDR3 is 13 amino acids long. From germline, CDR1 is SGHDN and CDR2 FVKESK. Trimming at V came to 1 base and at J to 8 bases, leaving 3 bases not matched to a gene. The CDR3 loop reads CASSQGTGPGYTF. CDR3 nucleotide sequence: TGTGCCAGCAGCCAAGGGACAGGGCCAGGCTACACCTTC.